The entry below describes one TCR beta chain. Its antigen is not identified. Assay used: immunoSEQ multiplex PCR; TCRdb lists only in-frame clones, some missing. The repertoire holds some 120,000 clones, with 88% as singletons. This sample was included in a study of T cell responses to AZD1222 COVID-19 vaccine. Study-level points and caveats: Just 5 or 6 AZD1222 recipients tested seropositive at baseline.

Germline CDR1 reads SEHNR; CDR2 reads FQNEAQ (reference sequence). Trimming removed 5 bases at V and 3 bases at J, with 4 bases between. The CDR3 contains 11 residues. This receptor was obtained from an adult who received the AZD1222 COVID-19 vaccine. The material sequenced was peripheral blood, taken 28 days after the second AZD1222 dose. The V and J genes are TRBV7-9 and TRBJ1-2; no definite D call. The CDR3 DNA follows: TGTGCCAGCAGCGGGTACTATGGCTACACCTTC. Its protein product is CASSGYYGYTF.